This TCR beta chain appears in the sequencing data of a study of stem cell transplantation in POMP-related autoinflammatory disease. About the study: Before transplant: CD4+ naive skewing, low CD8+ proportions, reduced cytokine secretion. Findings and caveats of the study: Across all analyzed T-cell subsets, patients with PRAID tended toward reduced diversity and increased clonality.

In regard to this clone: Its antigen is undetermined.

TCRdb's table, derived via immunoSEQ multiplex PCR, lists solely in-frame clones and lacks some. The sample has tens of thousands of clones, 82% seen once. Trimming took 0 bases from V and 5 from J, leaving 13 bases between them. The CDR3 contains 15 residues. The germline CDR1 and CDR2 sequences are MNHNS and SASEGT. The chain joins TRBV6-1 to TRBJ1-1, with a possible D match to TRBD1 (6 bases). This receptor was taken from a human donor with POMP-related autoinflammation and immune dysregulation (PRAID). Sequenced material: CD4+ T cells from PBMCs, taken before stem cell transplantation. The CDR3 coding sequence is TGTGCCAGCAGTGAAGCCCGGGGGCCTGGGACTGAAGCTTTCTTT. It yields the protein CASSEARGPGTEAFF.